This T cell receptor (beta chain) appears in the sequencing data of a study of cytomegalovirus exposure and HLA in healthy donors. For the study at large: About 85 million unique TCRs from HLA-typed donors were held in an early release of data.

13 Jbeta primers and 60 Vbeta primers were used for the PCR. Assay used: immunoSEQ multiplex PCR; TCRdb lists only in-frame clones, some missing. The sample lists over 140,000 clones; 70% to 85% were seen once. This CDR3 comprises 17 residues. CDR1 SGHDT and CDR2 YYEEEE come from the germline V gene. V lost 0 bases, J lost 8 bases, and 11 bases stayed unmatched. The sample comprised PBMCs. The chain joins TRBV5-6 to TRBJ2-1; 10 positions agree with TRBD2. This TCR derives from a man in his thirties or forties in good health and CMV-seropositive. This CDR3 reads CASSLEGGLARVDEQFF. CDR3 in DNA: TGTGCCAGCAGCTTGGAGGGGGGACTAGCGAGAGTGGATGAGCAGTTCTTC.